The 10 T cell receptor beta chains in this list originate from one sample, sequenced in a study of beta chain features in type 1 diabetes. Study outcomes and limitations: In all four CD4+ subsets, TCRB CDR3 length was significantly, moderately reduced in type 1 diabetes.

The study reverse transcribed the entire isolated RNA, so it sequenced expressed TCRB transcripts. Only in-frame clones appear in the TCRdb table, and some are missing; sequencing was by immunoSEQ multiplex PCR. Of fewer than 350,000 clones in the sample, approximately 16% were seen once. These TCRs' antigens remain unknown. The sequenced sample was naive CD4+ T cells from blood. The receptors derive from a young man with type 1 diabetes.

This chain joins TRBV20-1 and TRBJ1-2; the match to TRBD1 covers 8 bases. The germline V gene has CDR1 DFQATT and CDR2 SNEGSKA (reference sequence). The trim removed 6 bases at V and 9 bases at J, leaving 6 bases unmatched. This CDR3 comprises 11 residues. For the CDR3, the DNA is TGCAGTGCCCAGACAGGGGCGAGCTACACCTTC. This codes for CSAQTGASYTF.

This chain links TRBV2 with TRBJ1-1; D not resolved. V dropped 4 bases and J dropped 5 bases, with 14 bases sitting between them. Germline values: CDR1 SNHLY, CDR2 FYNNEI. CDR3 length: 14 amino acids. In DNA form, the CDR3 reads TGTGCCAGCAGTGTGTATCTAACGAGGACTGAAGCTTTCTTT. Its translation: CASSVYLTRTEAFF.

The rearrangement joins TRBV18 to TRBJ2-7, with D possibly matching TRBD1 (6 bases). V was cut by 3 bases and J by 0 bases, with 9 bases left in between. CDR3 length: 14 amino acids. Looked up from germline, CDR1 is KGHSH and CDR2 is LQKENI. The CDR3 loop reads CASSPDSYSYEQYF. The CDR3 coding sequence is TGTGCCAGCTCACCGGACAGCTACTCCTACGAGCAGTACTTC.

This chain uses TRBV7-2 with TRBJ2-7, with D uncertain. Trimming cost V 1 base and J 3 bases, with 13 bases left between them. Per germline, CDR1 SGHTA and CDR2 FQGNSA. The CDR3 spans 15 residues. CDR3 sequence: CASSLGGGTRYEQYF. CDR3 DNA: TGTGCCAGCAGCTTAGGAGGCGGTACGCGCTACGAGCAGTACTTC.

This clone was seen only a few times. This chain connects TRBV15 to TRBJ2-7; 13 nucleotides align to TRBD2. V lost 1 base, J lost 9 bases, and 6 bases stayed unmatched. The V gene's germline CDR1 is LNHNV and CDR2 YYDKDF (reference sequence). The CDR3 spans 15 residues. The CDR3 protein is CATSRGLAGGNRQYF. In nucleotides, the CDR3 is TGTGCCACCAGCAGAGGACTAGCGGGGGGTAACAGGCAGTACTTC. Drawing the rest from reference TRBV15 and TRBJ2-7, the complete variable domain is DAMVIQNPRYQVTQFGKPVTLSCSQTLNHNVMYWYQQKSSQAPKLLFHYYDKDFNNEADTPDNFQSRRPNTSFCFLDIRSPGLGDTAMYLCATSRGLAGGNRQYFGPGTRLTVT.

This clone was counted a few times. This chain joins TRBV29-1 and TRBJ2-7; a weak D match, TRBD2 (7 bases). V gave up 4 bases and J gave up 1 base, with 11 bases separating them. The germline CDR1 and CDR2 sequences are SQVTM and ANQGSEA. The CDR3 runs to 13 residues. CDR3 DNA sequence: TGCAGCGTTGCAGCGGGACATTCCTACGAGCAGTACTTC. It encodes CSVAAGHSYEQYF.

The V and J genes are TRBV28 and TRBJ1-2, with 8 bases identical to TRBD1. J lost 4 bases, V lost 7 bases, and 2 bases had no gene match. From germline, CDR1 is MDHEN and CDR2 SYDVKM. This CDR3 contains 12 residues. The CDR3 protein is CASTTGGYGYTF. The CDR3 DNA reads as TGTGCCAGCACCACAGGGGGCTATGGCTACACCTTC.

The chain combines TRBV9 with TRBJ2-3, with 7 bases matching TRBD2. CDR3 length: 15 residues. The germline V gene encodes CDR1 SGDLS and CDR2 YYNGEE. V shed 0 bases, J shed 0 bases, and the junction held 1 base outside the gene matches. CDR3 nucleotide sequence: TGTGCCAGCAGCGTAGTCGGGGGGAGCACAGATACGCAGTATTTT. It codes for CASSVVGGSTDTQYF.

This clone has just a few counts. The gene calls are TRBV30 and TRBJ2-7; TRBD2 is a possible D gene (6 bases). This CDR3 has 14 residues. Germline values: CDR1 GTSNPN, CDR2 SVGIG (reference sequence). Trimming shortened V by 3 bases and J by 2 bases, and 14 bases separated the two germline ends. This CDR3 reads CAWSGDWGAYEQYF. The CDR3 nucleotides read TGTGCCTGGAGCGGGGACTGGGGGGCCTACGAGCAGTACTTC.

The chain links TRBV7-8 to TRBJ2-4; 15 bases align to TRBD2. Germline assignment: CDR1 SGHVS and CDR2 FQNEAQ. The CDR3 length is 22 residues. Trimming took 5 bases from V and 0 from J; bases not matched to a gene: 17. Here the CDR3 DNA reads TGTGCCAGCAGCGGCCCCATTCCTAGGACTAGCGGGGGGGCCAAAGCCAAAAACATTCAGTACTTC. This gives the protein CASSGPIPRTSGGAKAKNIQYF.